This note documents a single T cell receptor beta chain sequence. Trimming removed 1 base from V and 7 bases from J, with 10 bases in between. This CDR3 comprises 13 residues. Profiled with immunoSEQ multiplex PCR; TCRdb holds only in-frame clones, not every one. The sample has approximately 130,000 clones, approximately 85% seen once; the top ten hold 4.3%. The data were obtained in a study of blood T cell repertoires in COVID-19. The chain recombines TRBV12-3 or TRBV12-4 with TRBJ1-2; possibly TRBD1 for D (5 bases). Source material: peripheral blood. The sequence came from a human donor in a cohort sampled during active COVID-19. CDR3 sequence: CASSLGGARGYTF. CDR3 in DNA: TGTGCCAGCAGTTTAGGCGGGGCTCGTGGCTACACCTTC.